This TCR beta chain was found in a study of blood T cell repertoires in COVID-19. Whole-study context: Both acute and convalescent COVID-19 samples were obtained from the United States, Italy and Spain. T cells, B-cell-depleted T cells, or PBMCs provided the cDNA or gDNA that served as material.

In its sample, this clone was seen once. CDR1 and CDR2 (germline): LGHNA, YNFKEQ. V lost 0 bases and J lost 0, with 8 bases in between. The CDR3 runs 16 residues. The data were produced by immunoSEQ multiplex PCR, yet TCRdb's version contains in-frame clones alone and is incomplete. This repertoire shows about 68,000 clones, about four fifths found once; its top ten account for 7.5% to 9%. The sequenced sample was peripheral blood. The chain couples TRBV4-2 to TRBJ2-2; no reliable D call. The sequence derives from a man aged 45-65 years with active COVID-19. This CDR3 reads CASSQEPLPNTGELFF. The CDR3 DNA reads TGTGCCAGCAGCCAAGAGCCCCTACCGAACACCGGGGAGCTGTTTTTT.